This TCR beta chain came from a study of CD8+ T cells in alopecia areata. cDNA reverse transcribed from extracted RNA served as the sequencing template. Sequencing was performed with immunoSEQ multiplex PCR; in TCRdb, only in-frame clones are kept and a portion is missing. Among some 120,000 clones listed, approximately 53% were seen once. This clone was recorded a few times. What it recognizes is unknown. Study-level results: Scalp repertoires also include resident alphabeta T cells from normal skin.

The germline gives CDR1 ENHRY, CDR2 SYGVKD. This CDR3 spans 15 amino acids. V was clipped by 2 bases and J by 6 bases, with 15 bases between them. Punch biopsies of lesional scalp, plus peripheral blood, were taken from alopecia areata patients. The V and J genes are TRBV10-3 and TRBJ2-3; a weak D match, TRBD2 (6 bases). This sample comprised CD4+ T cells sorted from blood, obtained at week 0. This TCR came from a human donor with alopecia areata. The CDR3 sequence is CAISEQAGLVDTQYF. The CDR3 nucleotides are TGTGCCATCAGTGAGCAGGCGGGATTGGTGGATACGCAGTATTTT.